Listed here are 30 T cell receptor beta chains from one sample, sequenced in a study of T cells in women clearing cervical HPV infection. Using immunoSEQ multiplex PCR, the repertoire was profiled, and TCRdb retains in-frame clones only, with some absent. The table lists about 23,000 clones. Material for sequencing was blood buffy coat. The receptors come from a woman between 18 and 70 years old with a cervical HPV16 infection that either progressed to CIN3+ or cleared (not recorded which).

A remark on this clone: The read terminates 3 residues before the CDR3 end, so the remaining end is supplied by the germline J gene. J is TRBJ1-4 and V is TRBV5-1; 8 bases agree with TRBD1. The V and J ends lost 4 bases and 6 bases, in that order; junction bases with no gene match: 8. The CDR3 totals 15 residues. Germline V gene data show CDR1 as SGHRS and CDR2 as YFSETQ. The chain's CDR3 is CASSPDRVADEKLFF. The sequenced CDR3 bases are TGCGCCAGCAGCCCGGACAGGGTGGCGGATGAAAAA.

About this clone: The observed sequence ends 3 residues before the CDR3 terminus, with the missing tail filled in from the germline J gene. This chain links TRBV20-1 with TRBJ2-7; 7 nucleotides align to TRBD1. Germline CDR1 reads DFQATT; CDR2 reads SNEGSKA (reference sequence). This CDR3 comprises 17 residues. The J segment lost 3 bases and the V segment lost 0 bases, leaving 14 bases of the junction unmatched. The sequenced CDR3 bases are TGCAGTGCTAGAGATCAGGGGGTAGCGAGAGGATTCTACGAG. This codes for CSARDQGVARGFYE. The whole CDR3 is CSARDQGVARGFYEQYF.

A note on this clone: The CDR3 end is not reached by the read, which stops 3 residues before it; the germline J gene fills it in. The chain carries TRBV7-9 and TRBJ2-5; D perhaps matches TRBD1 (6 bases). Trimming took off 7 bases at V and 3 bases at J, with 15 bases between the two ends. Looked up from germline, CDR1 is SEHNR and CDR2 is FQNEAQ (reference sequence). The CDR3 covers 14 residues. The CDR3 DNA, read in part, is TGTGCCAGCACCTACGCAGGGGTTGAAGAGACC. It specifies CASTYAGVEET. The complete CDR3 sequence is CASTYAGVEETQYF.

On this clone: The CDR3 end is not reached by the read, which stops 3 residues before it; the germline J gene fills it in. This chain links TRBV20-1 with TRBJ2-3; 8 bases line up with TRBD1. CDR1 DFQATT and CDR2 SNEGSKA come from the germline V gene (reference sequence). J lost 3 bases, V lost 6 bases, and 14 bases had no gene match. CDR3 length: 16 amino acids. The covered CDR3 bases are TGCAGTGCCTCCAGGGGGCGGGTTAGCAGTACAGATACG. Its translation is CSASRGRVSSTDT. The entire CDR3 reads CSASRGRVSSTDTQYF.

Notes on this clone: The CDR3 extends 3 residues past the end of the read, so its final part is completed from the germline J gene. The V call is TRBV5-1, the J call TRBJ2-3; D ambiguous. The CDR3 consists of 12 residues. The V gene lost 0 bases and the J gene lost 4 bases, with 3 bases spanning the gap. The germline CDR1 and CDR2 sequences are SGHRS and YFSETQ. The CDR3 reads CASSLASDTQYF. CDR3 DNA (partial): TGCGCCAGCAGCTTGGCCTCAGATACG. Supplemented by reference TRBV5-1 and TRBJ2-3, the full variable domain reads KAGVTQTPRYLIKTRGQQVTLSCSPISGHRSVSWYQQTPGQGLQFLFEYFSETQRNKGNFPGRFSGRQFSNSRSEMNVSTLELGDSALYLCASSLASDTQYFGPGTRLTVL.

As concerns this clone: The CDR3 end falls 3 residues outside the read, so it is completed with the germline J gene. The chain couples TRBV6-4 to TRBJ2-3, with 14 bases lining up with TRBD2. The CDR3 spans 15 residues. V shed 3 bases, J shed 5 bases, and the junction held 1 base outside the gene matches. CDR1 is MRHNA, CDR2 SNTAGT, per germline. The CDR3 region is CASSEGLAGGDTQYF. Incomplete CDR3 DNA: TGTGCCAGCAGTGAAGGACTAGCGGGAGGAGATACG.

Notes on this clone: The missing CDR3 end, 3 residues past where the read stops, is filled in from the germline J gene. The chain couples TRBV4-1 to TRBJ2-7; D unclear. Germline lookup yields CDR1 MGHRA and CDR2 YSYEKL. V was cut by 4 bases and J by 4 bases, with 11 bases left in between. This CDR3 comprises 13 residues. The CDR3 spells CASSPQAGYEQYF. Incomplete CDR3 DNA: TGCGCCAGCAGCCCCCAGGCCGGATACGAG.

About this clone itself: Sequencing ends 3 residues short of the CDR3 end; the germline J gene provides the rest. V usage is TRBV7-8 and J usage is TRBJ1-1; 7 bases agree with TRBD1. Germline V CDR1 and CDR2: SGHVS, FQNEAQ. This CDR3 is built from 15 residues. Partial CDR3 DNA: TGTGCCAGCAGACCTACCGGGACAGAGAGTACCGAA. Its translation: CASRPTGTESTE. The CDR3 as a whole reads CASRPTGTESTEAFF. The complete variable domain, with remaining parts taken from reference TRBV7-8 and TRBJ1-1, reads GAGVSQSPRYKVAKRGQDVALRCDPISGHVSLFWYQQALGQGPEFLTYFQNEAQLDKSGLPSDRFFAERPEGSVSTLKIQRTQQEDSAVYLCASRPTGTESTEAFFGQGTRLTVV.

Comment on this clone: The read terminates 3 residues before the CDR3 end, so the remaining end is supplied by the germline J gene. The genes are TRBV7-6 and TRBJ1-2; TRBD1 matches 7 bases. CDR3 size: 13 residues. Trimming at V came to 4 bases and at J to 5 bases, leaving 4 bases not matched to a gene. CDR1 is SGHVS, CDR2 FNYEAQ, per germline. CDR3 sequence reads: CASSSGTDYGYTF. The DNA read from the CDR3 is TGTGCCAGCAGCTCCGGGACAGATTATGGC.

The CDR3: CASSVDRALSGNTIYF. CDR3 DNA (partial): TGTGCCAGCAGTGTCGACAGGGCCCTCTCTGGAAACACC. The J gene is TRBJ1-3, the V gene TRBV2, with TRBD1 matching 7 bases. The read stops 3 residues short of the end of the CDR3; the missing end is completed from the germline J gene. CDR1 SNHLY and CDR2 FYNNEI come from the germline V gene. The J segment lost 0 bases and the V segment lost 4 bases, leaving 6 bases of the junction unmatched. The CDR3 consists of 16 residues.

Comment on this clone: Coverage ceases 3 residues before the CDR3 finishes, and the germline J gene fills in the end. The chain has TRBV11-2 and TRBJ2-3; unclear D gene. Germline loops: CDR1 SGHAT, CDR2 FQNNGV. The CDR3 covers 12 residues. The V and J ends lost 3 bases and 5 bases respectively, with 6 bases between them. The sequenced CDR3 bases are TGTGCCAGCAGCTTCGCAGAAGATACG. This encodes CASSFAEDT. The complete CDR3 sequence is CASSFAEDTQYF.

A word on this clone: The missing CDR3 end, 3 residues past where the read stops, is filled in from the germline J gene. The chain joins TRBV19 to TRBJ1-5; possible D gene TRBD1, 5 bases. CDR1 is LNHDA and CDR2 is SQIVND in the germline V gene (reference sequence). With 2 bases removed from V and 2 bases from J, the gap between germline ends came to 7 bases. The length of the CDR3 is 14 residues. The CDR3 sequence is CASSIKGGNQPQHF. Incomplete CDR3 DNA: TGTGCCAGTAGTATAAAAGGGGGCAATCAGCCC.

The covered CDR3 bases are TGCGCCAGCAGTGAAGGGACAGGGGGACGCGAG. It translates to CASSEGTGGRE. The entire CDR3 sequence reads CASSEGTGGREQYF. The chain carries TRBV10-1 and TRBJ2-7; the match to TRBD1 covers 11 bases. The read stops 3 residues short of the end of the CDR3; the missing end is completed from the germline J gene. Unmatched junction bases numbered 4, after V lost 3 bases and J lost 6 bases. This CDR3 comprises 14 residues. From germline, CDR1 is WNHNN and CDR2 SYGVQD (reference sequence).

A remark on this clone: The read ends 3 residues shy of where the CDR3 ends; the end is completed using the germline J gene. The chain links TRBV20-1 to TRBJ1-2; 7 positions agree with TRBD1. With V trimmed by 2 bases and J by 4 bases, 1 base remained unmatched. The CDR3 spans 12 residues. Germline-derived CDR1 and CDR2 are DFQATT and SNEGSKA (reference sequence). The DNA read from the CDR3 is TGCAGTGCTAGACGGGACAGCTATGGC. Its translation: CSARRDSYG. The CDR3, in full, reads CSARRDSYGYTF.

Remarks on this clone: The missing CDR3 end, 3 residues past where the read stops, is filled in from the germline J gene. The gene calls are TRBV5-4 and TRBJ1-6, with D possibly being TRBD1 (5 bases). V gave up 0 bases and J gave up 8 bases, with 12 bases separating them. Per germline, CDR1 SGHNT and CDR2 YYREEE (reference sequence). The CDR3 runs to 15 residues. CDR3 bases read: TGTGCCAGCAGCTTGGAAGAGGGGAGGTATTCACCC. It codes for CASSLEEGRYSP. The entire CDR3 protein reads CASSLEEGRYSPLHF.

Of note for this clone: Coverage ceases 3 residues before the CDR3 finishes, and the germline J gene fills in the end. The J gene is TRBJ2-5, the V gene TRBV7-2; possible D gene TRBD2, 5 bases. Per germline, CDR1 SGHTA and CDR2 FQGNSA. CDR3 length equals 14 residues. V shed 2 bases and J shed 7 bases, with 14 bases lying between them. The covered CDR3 bases are TGTGCCAGCAGCTTATCCCGCCCCGAGGGGACC. Translation: CASSLSRPEGT. The full CDR3 protein is CASSLSRPEGTQYF.

CDR3 amino acids: CSVAGQNTGELFF. The covered CDR3 bases are TGCAGCGTTGCCGGACAGAACACCGGGGAG. The chain employs TRBV29-1 and TRBJ2-2; D perhaps matches TRBD1 (5 bases). The CDR3 end lies 3 residues beyond the end of the read and is filled in from the germline J gene. The CDR3 consists of 13 residues. CDR1 and CDR2 from the germline V gene are SQVTM and ANQGSEA. V lost 4 bases and J lost 1, with 7 bases in between.

On this clone: The read is 3 residues too short to cover the CDR3 end, so that end is filled in from the germline J gene. This chain joins TRBV6-1 and TRBJ2-7, with 10 bases identical to TRBD2. The ends lost 4 bases at V and 6 bases at J; junction bases unmatched: 6. This CDR3 spans 14 amino acids. Germline CDR1 reads MNHNS; CDR2 reads SASEGT. Partial CDR3 DNA: TGTGCCAGCAGTGCAAGCGGGAGGGCCTTCGAG. Encoded protein: CASSASGRAFE. The CDR3 in its entirety is CASSASGRAFEQYF.

Note on this clone: From the germline J gene comes the end of the CDR3, since the read stops 3 residues before it. The same CDR3 arises from other DNA sequences in this sample as well. The V and J genes are TRBV20-1 and TRBJ1-4; 7 bases agree with TRBD1. This CDR3 has 13 amino acids. The germline CDR1 and CDR2 sequences are DFQATT and SNEGSKA (reference sequence). The DNA read from the CDR3 is TGCAGCGCTCTGACAGGGACTAATGAAAAA. Protein product: CSALTGTNEK. In full, the CDR3 is CSALTGTNEKLFF.

The CDR3 loop is CASSGRDRVYEQYF. CDR3 bases read: TGTGCCAGCAGCGGCCGGGACAGGGTCTACGAG. The V gene is TRBV11-3, the J gene TRBJ2-7, with TRBD1 matching over 9 bases. The read terminates 3 residues before the CDR3 end, so the remaining end is supplied by the germline J gene. CDR3 length: 14 residues. V was pared by 5 bases and J by 3 bases, with 5 bases of the junction left unmatched. Germline V lookup: CDR1 SGHNT, CDR2 YENEEA.

For this clone: The CDR3 end is not reached by the read, which stops 3 residues before it; the germline J gene fills it in. This rearrangement joins TRBV19 to TRBJ1-5; 7 bases map to TRBD1. Germline CDR1 and CDR2: LNHDA and SQIVND (reference sequence). V lost 6 bases, J lost 2 bases, and 10 bases stayed unmatched. The CDR3 spans 16 residues. CDR3 DNA (partial): TGTGCCAGTAGACCGGGACAGATCGGGGGCAATCAGCCC. Amino acids: CASRPGQIGGNQP. Given in full, the CDR3 is CASRPGQIGGNQPQHF. Full variable domain (outside the CDR3, taken from reference TRBV19 and TRBJ1-5): DGGITQSPKYLFRKEGQNVTLSCEQNLNHDAMYWYRQDPGQGLRLIYYSQIVNDFQKGDIAEGYSVSREKKESFPLTVTSAQKNPTAFYLCASRPGQIGGNQPQHFGDGTRLSIL.

With respect to this clone: Read sequence stops 3 residues before the CDR3 end, and the germline J gene provides the missing end. This chain joins TRBV25-1 and TRBJ2-1; 11 bases fit TRBD1. CDR1 MGHDK and CDR2 SYGVNS come from the germline V gene. V shed 5 bases, J shed 5 bases, and the junction held 2 bases outside the gene matches. The CDR3 is made up of 14 amino acids. The CDR3 DNA, read in part, is TGTGCCAGCAGTAGGGGACAGGGGGACAATGAG. It yields the protein CASSRGQGDNE. The full CDR3 protein reads CASSRGQGDNEQFF. The full variable domain, its missing parts supplied by reference TRBV25-1 and TRBJ2-1, is EADIYQTPRYLVIGTGKKITLECSQTMGHDKMYWYQQDPGMELHLIHYSYGVNSTEKGDLSSESTVSRIRTEHFPLTLESARPSHTSQYLCASSRGQGDNEQFFGPGTRLTVL.

Regarding this clone: The read comes to an end 3 residues before the CDR3 does, leaving the germline J gene to fill in the end. The rearrangement uses TRBV7-6 and TRBJ2-3; D is ambiguous. There are 15 residues in the CDR3. CDR1 is SGHVS, CDR2 FNYEAQ, per germline. With 5 bases removed from V and 2 bases from J, the gap between germline ends came to 14 bases. The CDR3 DNA, read in part, is TGTGCCAGCAGCCCATCCAGGTCCAACACAGATACG. Translation: CASSPSRSNTDT. The CDR3 reads in full as CASSPSRSNTDTQYF.

A word on this clone: The read terminates 3 residues before the CDR3 end, so the remaining end is supplied by the germline J gene. The chain joins TRBV23-1 to TRBJ2-1, with D unclear. TRBV23-1 counts as an open reading frame of uncertain function. V was shortened by 10 bases and J by 0 bases, with 16 bases between the two germline ends. This CDR3 spans 15 amino acids. This CDR3 reads CATNRADNSYNEQFF. Incomplete CDR3 DNA: TGCGCCACCAACCGTGCCGACAACTCCTACAATGAG.

This clone registers medium-sized by frequency. With the read ending 3 residues before the CDR3 end, the germline J gene is used to fill in that end. The rearrangement uses TRBV2 and TRBJ2-5; D is uncertain. This CDR3 has 13 residues. Between the trimmed V and J ends, which lost 6 bases and 2 bases, there was a span of 10 bases. Germline V gives CDR1 SNHLY, CDR2 FYNNEI. This chain's CDR3 is CASSQGPQETQYF. The sequenced part of the CDR3 DNA is TGTGCCAGCAGCCAAGGGCCACAAGAGACC.

For this clone: The read finishes 3 residues shy of the CDR3 end, and the germline J gene is used to complete it. This chain connects TRBV4-1 to TRBJ1-2; TRBD1 is a possible D gene (5 bases). The length of the CDR3 is 15 residues. CDR1 is MGHRA, CDR2 YSYEKL, per germline. CDR3 amino acids: CASSQMKQVSWGYTF. The part of the CDR3 DNA that was read is TGCGCCAGCAGCCAAATGAAACAGGTCTCTTGGGGC.

About this clone: The read gets to within 3 residues of the CDR3 end, and the germline J gene fills in the rest. V and J are TRBV7-2 and TRBJ1-6; maybe TRBD1 (5 bases). The CDR3 is 11 amino acids. Germline V gene lookup returns CDR1 SGHTA and CDR2 FQGNSA. Trimming took 5 bases from V and 9 from J, leaving 5 bases between them. The CDR3 DNA, read in part, is TGTGCCAGCAGCCAGGGTTCACCC. Its protein is CASSQGSP. The whole CDR3 protein is CASSQGSPLHF.

Notes on this clone: The CDR3 end falls 3 residues outside the read, so it is completed with the germline J gene. The rearrangement joins TRBV13 to TRBJ2-5, with D perhaps matching TRBD1 (5 bases). CDR3 size: 17 residues. Trimming pared 0 bases from V and 0 bases from J, leaving 14 bases between. Germline V CDR1 and CDR2: PRHDT, FYEKMQ (reference sequence). The CDR3 is CASSLGDREPHQETQYF. The CDR3 bases that were read are TGTGCCAGCAGCTTAGGCGACAGAGAACCCCACCAAGAGACC. Variable domain in full (rest from reference TRBV13 and TRBJ2-5): AAGVIQSPRHLIKEKRETATLKCYPIPRHDTVYWYQQGPGQDPQFLISFYEKMQSDKGSIPDRFSAQQFSDYHSELNMSSLELGDSALYFCASSLGDREPHQETQYFGPGTRLLVL.

On this clone: The DNA ends 3 residues before the CDR3 does, and the rest of the CDR3 is filled in from the germline J gene. The chain couples TRBV25-1 to TRBJ1-5; D is uncertain. Per germline, CDR1 MGHDK and CDR2 SYGVNS. The CDR3 is 14 residues long. The germline V and J ends were trimmed by 3 bases and 1 base, with 7 bases remaining between them. The CDR3 bases that were read are TGTGCCAGCAGTGATAGGGCCAGCAATCAGCCC. Encoded protein: CASSDRASNQP. The full CDR3 protein reads CASSDRASNQPQHF.

Remarks on this clone: Coverage ceases 3 residues before the CDR3 finishes, and the germline J gene fills in the end. This chain links TRBV20-1 with TRBJ2-5; 11 nucleotides agree with TRBD1. Trimming removed 1 base from V and 4 bases from J; junction bases left unmatched: 2. Germline V gene lookup returns CDR1 DFQATT and CDR2 SNEGSKA (reference sequence). The CDR3 extends over 14 amino acids. The sequenced part of the CDR3 DNA is TGCAGTGCTAGAGGGACAGGGGGCGCAGAGACC. Protein sequence: CSARGTGGAET. The full CDR3 protein reads CSARGTGGAETQYF.